The T cell receptor beta chain described here comes from a study of regulatory T cells in long-lasting Graves disease (TCRdb year 2021). Regarding the complete study: Antithyroid drugs had been taken for less than 3 months by newly diagnosed Graves' disease patients. Persistent Graves' disease patients were compared with newly diagnosed Graves' disease patients by peripheral blood TCR sequencing and RNA sequencing. The study took place in China and was registered as a clinical trial. TCR sequencing covered 13 persistent and approximately 20 newly diagnosed Graves' disease patients, 33 samples in total. Study-wide conclusions, independent of this receptor: A larger number of public clonotypes was shared among persistent patients (approximately 2,600) than among newly diagnosed patients (about 990). TRBV28, TRBJ1-2 and TRBJ2-5 were preferentially used in persistent disease, while TRBV20-1 and TRBJ2-1 were favored in newly diagnosed disease. Peripheral blood alone was examined, since thyroid tissue, which constituted the primary lesion, could not be accessed. Persistent Graves' disease patients showed lower TCR Shannon entropy and fewer highly expanded clones than newly diagnosed patients, suggesting clonal expansion. The authors noted that the small sample size was a limitation that may lower accuracy. Sequencing and analysis were restricted to the TCR beta chain.

Taken with the paper, the label for time point translates to: newly diagnosed GD, antithyroid drugs for less than 3 months. For both TCR sequencing and RNA sequencing, RNA was extracted from PBMCs using TRIzol. The diagnosis of Graves' disease followed American Thyroid Association guidelines. Patients were recruited from an endocrinology department in Xi'an, China. Each patient gave roughly 10 milliliters of peripheral blood, collected in an EDTA anticoagulant tube. Ficoll Paque Plus density gradient separation was used to isolate PBMCs, and no further T cell sorting was performed. RNA quality was checked with an Agilent 2100 Bioanalyzer and agarose gel, and concentration with a NanoDrop 2000. This clonotype was observed at least ten times. This receptor's antigen is unknown. There are no base qualities to consult, and no much larger clone falls within one base. The protocol used for the library was multiplex PCR. For sequencing, an Illumina HiSeq 4000 was employed. TCR beta libraries were built with iRepertoire HTBI primers and Arm-PCR amplification of CDR3 regions. Gel purification was performed on PCR products prior to sequencing. Per the source publication's procedure: Gene usage analysis of CDR3 amino acid clonotypes used the roughly 60 TRBV and around 13 TRBJ segments found across samples. COPE and FqMerger were used to merge filtered high-quality paired reads into contigs. BLAST was used to align contigs to the IMGT TRBV, TRBD and TRBJ reference genes, and CDR3 was defined following IMGT. Any clonotype with a frequency above 0.1% was classified as a highly expanded clone. Shannon entropy was used to measure repertoire diversity, and the Gini coefficient was used to measure V-J evenness. Public clonotypes were defined as clonotypes shared by more than one individual. The public reads were reanalyzed by TCRdb: fastp trimming at Q25, MiXCR alignment, in-frame beta chains only. For every CDR3 protein sequence, its rows merge into one entry that carries the most common genes and DNA. None of the V and J calls come from the authors' own analysis; TCRdb made them. The sample table lists roughly 510,000 distinct CDR3 sequences, 15% to 20% of them with a count of one. Together, the top ten hold around 13% of the sample.

From cysteine to phenylalanine, the CDR3 is 15 amino acids long. Just CDR3 DNA is preserved here, 45 bases in frame from base 1. Sequences MNHEY (CDR1) and SMNVEV (CDR2) are obtained from the germline V gene (reference sequence). Here V drops 2 bases and J drops 1 base, and the junction holds 3 bases not matched to any gene. Another study also made use of these data, one on T cells in Graves' hyperthyroidism and ophthalmopathy. That second publication adds: Stable Graves' hyperthyroidism was defined as no progression to ophthalmopathy during 18 months of follow-up. Hyperthyroidism patients were aged 18 to 65 years and newly diagnosed, with disease duration of less than 2 months. Any patient with an uncontrolled infection, another autoimmune disease, pregnancy or lactation was excluded. Diagnoses were based on clinical symptoms, serum thyroxine and TRAb, thyroid ultrasound and orbital computed tomography. A first-round RT-PCR of the TCR CDR3 used the HTBI primer set with the Qiagen OneStep RT-PCR kit. Blood samples also contained most of the expanded thyroid clonotypes (frequency above 0.001), which suggests that blood repertoires may reflect thyroid immune responses. In cross-validation, a model built on a 13 V-J signature told ophthalmopathy apart from stable hyperthyroidism with 85% to 90% sensitivity and 81% to 82% specificity, and in testing the same model reached 80%/75%. In validation, progression to ophthalmopathy was predicted by the model with 70% to 71% sensitivity and around 76% specificity, a median of approximately 6.5 months before onset. A discovery cohort of 95 to 100 patients, 43 with Graves' ophthalmopathy and approximately 57 with stable Graves' hyperthyroidism, was used to find distinguishing TCR V-J signatures. An independent validation cohort of about 20 hyperthyroidism patients and approximately 17 patients who later progressed to ophthalmopathy tested prospective prediction of ophthalmopathy. The approximately 100 discovery patients were divided at random into training and test sets in a 7:3 ratio. Thyroid tissue and blood T-cell repertoires from six Graves' hyperthyroidism patients were also compared in the study. Following sampling, methimazole starting at 30 mg daily was given to hyperthyroidism patients, and high-dose intravenous methylprednisolone was given to ophthalmopathy patients. The libraries were constructed in a second round of multiplex PCR and then size-selected and purified. Paired-end sequencing of the libraries was performed with 100 bp reads on an Illumina HiSeq2000. SOAPnuke was used to process the raw data, removing reads that contained adapters or uncalled bases, had a mean Phred below 15, or lacked an exact match to the constant primer or identifier. High-quality paired reads were merged with COPE v1.2.5, and unique nucleotide sequences were defined as clonotypes. MiTCR v1.1 was used to align the clonotypes against IMGT TRBV, TRBD and TRBJ reference segments. The analysis included only V-J combinations with a frequency above 0.0001, which together covered over 98% of the repertoires. A TCS score was defined as the ratio between F50 (clonal expansion) and ExV (chaos), using BLOSUM62-based TCRdist between CDR3 peptides within each V-J. Welch's t-statistics and random forest reduced around 510 V-J features to 13, which were used in a naive Bayes classifier (R e1071). No statistical method was used to fix the sample size in advance, and group allocation was not hidden from the investigators. The paper describes TCR Vbeta CDR3 sequencing of some 130 peripheral blood samples, made up of under 50 ophthalmopathy patients, more than 70 hyperthyroidism patients and around 17 progressor patients.

Here the sequenced sample was peripheral blood mononuclear cells (PBMCs), taken at new diagnosis, from a patient treated with antithyroid drugs. The rearrangement joined TRBV27 to TRBJ2-3; 7 junctional bases match TRBD1. The source is a man aged 18 to 29 with Graves disease. Donor details come from another sample of the same person, matched by shared clones. The DNA sequence reads TGTGCCAGCAGTTTAGGGACAGCCGGCACAGATACGCAGTATTTT. Translated, this is CASSLGTAGTDTQYF.